The rows below give T cell receptor beta chains drawn from one sample of a study of T cell changes during pregnancy in multiple sclerosis. The protocol was immunoSEQ multiplex PCR, while the TCRdb copy is restricted to in-frame clones and leaves out a portion. The sample contains some 70,000 clones, 92% of which appear only once. Material: peripheral blood, obtained after pregnancy. All receptors come from a female donor in good health, enrolled as a control in a pregnancy study. CDR3s include the opening cysteine and the closing phenylalanine or tryptophan. D genes are given only for firm matches.

>TRBV11-3|TRBJ2-5|TRBD2
TGTGCCAGCAGCTCCGGGACTAGCGGTGAAGAGACCCAGTACTTC
CASSSGTSGEETQYF
>TRBV2|TRBJ1-5|NA
TGTGCCAGCAGGGAACAGGGCCCTAAGGGACAGCCCCAGCATTTT
CASREQGPKGQPQHF
>TRBV5-4|TRBJ1-1|NA
TGTGCCAGCAGCCCATGGGGGGAGAACACTGAAGCTTTCTTT
CASSPWGENTEAFF
>TRBV29-1|TRBJ2-2|NA
TGCAGCGTTGTTGGTACATGGACGCCCAGGGAGGAGCTGTTTTTT
CSVVGTWTPREELFF
>TRBV7-6|TRBJ2-3|TRBD1
TGTGCCAGCAGACCGACAGGGGGCAGATCAGATACGCAGTATTTT
CASRPTGGRSDTQYF
>TRBV4-1|TRBJ1-2|NA
TGCGCCAGCAGCCAAGATCCCCGGGGGGGCTACACCTTC
CASSQDPRGGYTF
>TRBV7-2|TRBJ2-5|TRBD2
TGTGCCAGCACCCAGACTAGCGGGAGCAGAGAGACCCAGTACTTC
CASTQTSGSRETQYF
>TRBV5-4|TRBJ2-7|NA
TGTGCCAGCAGCTTGGGGGCTGTACGCCACTCCTACGAGCAGTACTTC
CASSLGAVRHSYEQYF
>TRBV28|TRBJ2-1|NA
TGTGCCAGCGTCCTGGGGGGGGCGAGGTACAATGAGCAGTTCTTC
CASVLGGARYNEQFF
>TRBV30|TRBJ2-7|NA
TGTGCCTGGAGTAAAACTGTCTACGAGCAGTACTTC
CAWSKTVYEQYF
>TRBV10-3|TRBJ1-1|TRBD1
TGTGCCATCACTGGGGCAGGGGGCACTGAAGCTTTCTTT
CAITGAGGTEAFF
>TRBV4-1|TRBJ1-2|TRBD1
TGCGCCAGCAGCCCCCGGGACAGGGTGAACTATGGCTACACCTTC
CASSPRDRVNYGYTF